Listed here is a single T cell receptor beta chain. A much bigger clone sits one base away, suggesting this may be a read error. The iRepertoire nested amplicon-rescue multiplex PCR amplified TCR alpha and beta CDR3s from RNA. MiXCR, applied by TCRdb to the multiplex PCR reads, yields one record per CDR3 protein. The sample contains 300,000 to 400,000 distinct CDR3 sequences, approximately 42% of which appear only once. The sample comes from a study of glioma-infiltrating T cells. The sample consisted of glioma tissue, nonneoplastic brain tissue, or PBMCs (not recorded which). The TCR originated in a human donor with low-grade glioma or glioblastoma, undergoing nonglioma brain surgery, or in good health (not recorded which).

CDR3: CSANRGVTEAFF. CDR3 DNA: TGCAGTGCTAACAGGGGCGTCACTGAAGCTTTCTTT. V and J are TRBV20-1 and TRBJ1-1, with TRBD1 matching 7 bases. Germline V gene sequence: CDR1 DFQATT, CDR2 SNEGSKA (reference sequence). V lost 4 bases, J lost 4 bases, and 3 bases stayed unmatched. The CDR3 totals 12 residues.